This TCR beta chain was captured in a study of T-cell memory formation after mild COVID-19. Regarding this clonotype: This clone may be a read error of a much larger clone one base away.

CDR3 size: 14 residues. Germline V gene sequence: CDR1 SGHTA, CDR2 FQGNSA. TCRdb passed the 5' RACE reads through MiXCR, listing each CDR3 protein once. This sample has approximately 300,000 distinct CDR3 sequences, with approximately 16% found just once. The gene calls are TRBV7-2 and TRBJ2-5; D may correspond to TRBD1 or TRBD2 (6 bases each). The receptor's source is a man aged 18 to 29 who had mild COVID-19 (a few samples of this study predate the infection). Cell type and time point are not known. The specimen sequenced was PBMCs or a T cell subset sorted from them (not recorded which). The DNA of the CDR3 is TGTGACAGCAGCCCCGGGGGCCCCCAAGAGACCCAGTACTTC. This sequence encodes CDSSPGGPQETQYF.